This entry concerns a single T cell receptor (beta chain). Its antigen is still unknown. The CDR3 loop spans 15 amino acids. The germline gives CDR1 KGHSH, CDR2 LQKENI. The J segment lost 4 bases and the V segment lost 2 bases, leaving 5 bases of the junction unmatched. The entry originates in a study of Ad26.COV2.S vaccination and SARS-CoV-2 variants. Background on the study: Ad26.COV2.S shots went into the muscle once or twice, 56 days apart. Study findings and constraints: Non-spike TCR breadth did not differ much between vaccine and placebo recipients.

As to treatment: roughly 20 received Ad26.COV2.S at low or high dose, single or two shots; roughly five received placebo; per-sample allocation not given. It was on day 63 after the first vaccine or placebo injection that samples were taken. Boston supplied an adult donor aged 18-55 years. Vaccine was an Ad26 vector expressing Wuhan-strain SARS-CoV-2 spike. Generated by immunoSEQ multiplex PCR, the TCRdb table keeps only in-frame clones and is missing some. The sample contains over 450,000 clones, 80% to 90% of which appear only once. This clonotype originated in a person between 18 and 65 years old who received the Ad26.COV2.S COVID-19 vaccine or a placebo. The specimen comprised peripheral blood, sampled in a trial of Ad26.COV2.S vaccine versus placebo. The chain couples TRBV18 to TRBJ2-5; 9 bases match TRBD2. The CDR3 spells CASSPKRGASETQYF. The CDR3 DNA reads as TGTGCCAGCTCACCAAAGCGGGGGGCCTCAGAGACCCAGTACTTC. Full variable domain (missing parts from reference TRBV18 and TRBJ2-5): NAGVMQNPRHLVRRRGQEARLRCSPMKGHSHVYWYRQLPEEGLKFMVYLQKENIIDESGMPKERFSAEFPKEGPSILRIQQVVRGDSAAYFCASSPKRGASETQYFGPGTRLLVL.